The clone carrying this TCR beta chain was recorded a few times. What it binds is not known. MiXCR was run by TCRdb on the 5' RACE reads, yielding one entry per CDR3 protein. The sample lists tens of thousands of distinct CDR3 sequences, roughly 16% occurring once. This record belongs to a study of T-cell memory formation after mild COVID-19. Study details: Each donor largely had its own TCR clusters. General study results and limits: Mainly CM and EM harbored the contracting CD4+ clones; mainly EMRA harbored the CD8+ ones. While clones contracting from day 15 to 85 were balanced between CD4 and CD8, later expanders leaned CD4+.

The V end lost 0 bases, the J end lost 3 bases, and 9 bases lay between the germline ends. CDR1 SGHRS and CDR2 YFSETQ come from the germline V gene. CDR3 size: 14 residues. V gene TRBV5-1 combines with J gene TRBJ1-1; D unresolved. The sequence was collected from a man aged 18-30 years who had mild COVID-19 (a few samples of this study predate the infection). Cell type and time point are not known. The sample consisted of PBMCs or a T cell subset sorted from them (not recorded which). The chain's CDR3 is CASSLGGVYTEAFF. CDR3 bases: TGCGCCAGCAGCTTGGGTGGGGTATACACTGAAGCTTTCTTT.